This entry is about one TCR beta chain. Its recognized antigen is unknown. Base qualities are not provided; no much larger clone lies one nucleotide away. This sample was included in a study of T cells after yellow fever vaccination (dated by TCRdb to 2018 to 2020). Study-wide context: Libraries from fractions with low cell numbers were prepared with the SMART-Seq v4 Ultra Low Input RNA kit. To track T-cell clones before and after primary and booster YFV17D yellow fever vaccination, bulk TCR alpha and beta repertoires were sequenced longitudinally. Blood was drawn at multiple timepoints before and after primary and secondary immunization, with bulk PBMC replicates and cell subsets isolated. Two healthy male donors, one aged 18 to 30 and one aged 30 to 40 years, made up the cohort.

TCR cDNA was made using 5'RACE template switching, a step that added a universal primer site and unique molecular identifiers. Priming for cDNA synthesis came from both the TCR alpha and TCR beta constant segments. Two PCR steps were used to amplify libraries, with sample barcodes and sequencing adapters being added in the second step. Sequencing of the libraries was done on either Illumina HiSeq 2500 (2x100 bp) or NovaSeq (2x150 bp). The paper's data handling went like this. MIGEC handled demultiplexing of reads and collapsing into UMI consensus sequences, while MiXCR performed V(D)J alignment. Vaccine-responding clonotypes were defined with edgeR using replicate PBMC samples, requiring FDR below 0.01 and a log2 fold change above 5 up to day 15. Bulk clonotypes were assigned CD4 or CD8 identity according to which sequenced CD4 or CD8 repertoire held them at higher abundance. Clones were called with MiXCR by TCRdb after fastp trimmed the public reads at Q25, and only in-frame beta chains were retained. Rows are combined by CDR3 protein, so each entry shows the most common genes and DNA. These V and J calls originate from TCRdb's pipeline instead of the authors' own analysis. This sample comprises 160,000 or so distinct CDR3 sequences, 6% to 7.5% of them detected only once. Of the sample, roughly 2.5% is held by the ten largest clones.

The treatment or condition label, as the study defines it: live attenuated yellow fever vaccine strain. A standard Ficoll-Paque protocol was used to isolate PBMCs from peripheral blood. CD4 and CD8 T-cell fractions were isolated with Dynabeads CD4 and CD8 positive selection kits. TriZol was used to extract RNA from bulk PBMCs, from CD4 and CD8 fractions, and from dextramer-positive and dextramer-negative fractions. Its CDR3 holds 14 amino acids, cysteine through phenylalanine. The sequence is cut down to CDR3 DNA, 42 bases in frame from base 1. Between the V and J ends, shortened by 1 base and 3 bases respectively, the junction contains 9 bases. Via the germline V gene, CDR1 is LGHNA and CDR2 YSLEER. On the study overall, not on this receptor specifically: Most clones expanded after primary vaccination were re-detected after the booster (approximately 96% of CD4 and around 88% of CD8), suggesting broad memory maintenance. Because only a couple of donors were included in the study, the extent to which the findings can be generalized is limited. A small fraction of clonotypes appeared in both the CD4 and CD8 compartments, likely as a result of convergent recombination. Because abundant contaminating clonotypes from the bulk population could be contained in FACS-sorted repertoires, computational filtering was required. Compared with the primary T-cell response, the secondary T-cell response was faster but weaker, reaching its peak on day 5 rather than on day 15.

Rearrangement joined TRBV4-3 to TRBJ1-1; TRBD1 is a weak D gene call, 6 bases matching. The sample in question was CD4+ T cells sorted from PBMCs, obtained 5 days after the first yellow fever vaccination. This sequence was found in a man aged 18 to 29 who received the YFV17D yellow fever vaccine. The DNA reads TGCGCCAGCAGCCAAGGGGGGCGAGACACTGAAGCTTTCTTT. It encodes CASSQGGRDTEAFF.